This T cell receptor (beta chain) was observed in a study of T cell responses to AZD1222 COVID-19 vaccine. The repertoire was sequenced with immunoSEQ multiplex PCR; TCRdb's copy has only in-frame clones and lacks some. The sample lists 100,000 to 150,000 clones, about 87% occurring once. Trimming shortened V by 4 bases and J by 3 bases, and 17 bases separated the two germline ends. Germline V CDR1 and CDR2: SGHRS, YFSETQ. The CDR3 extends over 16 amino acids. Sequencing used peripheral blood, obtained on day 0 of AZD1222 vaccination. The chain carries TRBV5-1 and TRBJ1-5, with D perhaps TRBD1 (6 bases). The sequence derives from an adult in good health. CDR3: CASSPGIGQNNQPQHF. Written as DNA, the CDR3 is TGCGCCAGCAGCCCGGGGATCGGACAGAACAATCAGCCCCAGCATTTT.